This T cell receptor beta chain was identified in a study of regulatory dendritic cells for organ transplantation (dated by TCRdb to about 2017). About the full investigation: TCRbeta repertoires were sequenced from sorted naive and memory CD4+ and CD8+ T cells before and after allostimulation with regulatory or mature dendritic cells.

The TCRbeta CDR3 regions were amplified in a multiplexed two-step PCR with Vbeta-specific forward primers and Jbeta-specific reverse primers. TCRbeta libraries were sequenced on an Illumina instrument through the immunoSEQ service. The original methods were these. IMGT annotation was used to assign V, D and J genes, and synthetic CDR3 analogues were used to correct the counts for multiplex PCR bias. Repertoire clonality was computed in the immunoSEQ Analyzer as one minus normalized Shannon entropy. Clonal expansion was defined using Fisher's exact test with Benjamini-Hochberg false discovery rate control and a two-tailed threshold of P<0.01. TCRdb took this table from immuneACCESS and kept in-frame rearrangements with V and J called. Such tables lack part of the clones; where checked against another copy, unresolved V genes explain under half of the gap, and the rest is unexplained. For V, J and clone size, that table is used; D and trimming come from the DNA. The sample data list 20,000 to 25,000 clones, and about 70% of these were observed just once. The ten most abundant clones make up around 1% of the sample.

Results and caveats for the whole study, not just this receptor: Sequencing was done in only two subjects, and the authors reported considerable heterogeneity between individuals in the alloreactive memory CD8+ T cell pool. Of the resting subsets, the one holding the most alloreactive TCR clonotypes was memory CD8+ T cells. In both subjects, allostimulation led to expansion of memory CD8+ clones, although regulatory dendritic cells appeared to cause more limited expansion than mature dendritic cells did. Naive CD4+ and CD8+ T cells showed highly diverse repertoires, whereas memory cells were less diverse and memory CD8+ cells were the most oligoclonal.

Naive T cells were sorted as CD45RA+ and memory T cells as CD45RO+ CD4+ or CD8+ cells by FACS. A couple of healthy control subjects provided the T cells used for TCR sequencing. Unstimulated sorted T cell subsets served as baseline controls for the mixed lymphocyte reactions. The Qiagen DNeasy Blood & Tissue Kit was used for extraction of genomic DNA. The CDR3 goes from the cysteine to the phenylalanine over 14 residues. Solely the CDR3 DNA is kept, with 42 bases framed from the first base. A distance of 11 bases separates the germline ends of V and J, which lose 5 bases and 0 bases respectively. The germline V gene gives CDR1 as SGHTA and CDR2 as FQGTGA. Details on this clone: Its target antigen remains unknown. No quality values exist for individual bases; no much larger clone is one base distant.

The receptor was isolated from a human donor in good health. In this chain, TRBV7-3 is recombined with TRBJ2-7; possibly the D gene is TRBD1, per 6 matching bases. The material sequenced was memory CD4+ T cells from blood. The cell subset or site label of this sample denotes: CD45RO+ memory T cells. The CDR3 here reads CASSPDRTSYEQYF. Here is the DNA: TGTGCCAGCAGCCCCGACAGGACCTCCTACGAGCAGTACTTC.